This T cell receptor (beta chain) was obtained from a study of OX40 agonist ivuxolimab in advanced cancers. Study-level background: Ivuxolimab was an agonistic, fully human IgG2 monoclonal antibody directed against OX40 (CD134), a costimulatory receptor. Intravenous ivuxolimab was administered to patients every 2 weeks at six dose levels: 0.01, 0.1, 0.3, 1.5, 3 and 10 mg/kg. Of the 50 to 55 dose-escalation patients, hepatocellular carcinoma was present in about 20, melanoma in some 15, renal cell carcinoma in 9 and head and neck cancer in 9. A male proportion of 82.7% and a mean age of approximately 55 years, ranging from 23 to 79, were recorded for the dose-escalation cohort. Prior anti-PD-1, anti-PD-L1 or anti-CTLA-4 therapy was permitted, and checkpoint inhibitors had been received by less than 45% of dose-escalation patients. Partial responses occurred in three dose-escalation patients: two with cutaneous melanoma and one with hepatocellular carcinoma. Peripheral TCRbeta sequencing aimed to test whether ivuxolimab altered TCR sequence diversity and caused clonal T-cell expansion. The paper reports the monotherapy dose-escalation portion (N = 52 patients) of the phase I ivuxolimab trial. Results and caveats for the whole study, not just this receptor: Low levels of normalized T-cell clonal expansion were also seen in some patients who did not respond. In the 0.1-3.0 mg/kg groups, partial responders were among the patients with the lowest normalized peripheral clonal expansion, particularly in CD8+ T cells. Clonal expansion of both CD4+ and CD8+ blood T cells was observed from baseline to week 6 at doses 0.1 to 3.0 mg/kg. On average, CD8+ T cells showed more expanded clones than CD4+ T cells after ivuxolimab. Which antigens the clonally expanded peripheral T cells were specific for was not determined.

Here V drops 0 bases and J drops 4 bases, and the junction holds 4 bases not matched to any gene. For CDR1 and CDR2, the germline V gene lists KGHSH and LQKENI. From cysteine to phenylalanine, the CDR3 is 15 amino acids long. Left in the record is the CDR3 DNA by itself, 45 bases read in frame from the first base. To sequence the TCRbeta CDR3 region, genomic DNA was isolated from the sorted cells. The immunoSEQ Assay was used to sequence the TCRbeta CDR3 regions. In TCRdb, the immuneACCESS table is reduced to in-frame sequences with V and J assigned. These tables do not hold every clone; where another copy was compared, an unresolved V gene accounts for under half, and the others remain unexplained. Across this sample there are 66,000 or so clones, with 60% to 80% seen only once. Jointly, the top ten make up about 1.6% of the sample. For this clone: Its binding antigen is unknown. No much larger clone exists at a distance of one base, and base qualities are not known.

The trial excluded patients who had a history of autoimmune disease or were on systemic immunosuppression. In every dose cohort, peripheral blood was drawn for TCR sequencing at baseline, cycle 4 day 1, and cycle 7 day 1. The samples were taken from a phase I, first-in-human, multicenter, open-label dose-escalation trial of ivuxolimab. Adults with locally advanced or metastatic melanoma, renal cell, hepatocellular, or head and neck squamous cell carcinoma were enrolled in the trial. CD4+ and CD8+ T cells were sorted separately from peripheral blood before TCR sequencing. Sequences were derived from CD4+ or CD8+ T cells sorted from blood, sampled in a trial of the OX40 agonist ivuxolimab. The TCR sequence derives from an adult with an advanced solid tumor such as melanoma, head and neck, liver or kidney cancer. The rearrangement combines TRBV18 with TRBJ1-1, and 8 junction bases match TRBD1. The DNA sequence is as follows: TGTGCCAGCTCACCACCAAGCAGGGGGCCCACTGAAGCTTTCTTT. Its product reads: CASSPPSRGPTEAFF.